These 26 T cell receptor beta chains were all obtained from the same sample, sequenced in a study of blood T cell repertoires in COVID-19. Using immunoSEQ multiplex PCR, the repertoire was profiled, and TCRdb retains in-frame clones only, with some absent. The sample has roughly 140,000 clones; roughly 90% are singletons. The sample consisted of PBMCs or T cells enriched from blood (not recorded which). The receptors originated from a young woman with acute COVID-19.

This clone showed up just once. The chain carries TRBV7-2 and TRBJ1-1; D call uncertain. V dropped 1 base and J dropped 0 bases, with 9 bases sitting between them. The CDR3 length is 15 residues. Germline assignment: CDR1 SGHTA and CDR2 FQGNSA. CDR3 coding DNA: TGTGCCAGCAGCTTAGGTTCAGGAATGAACACTGAAGCTTTCTTT. Its protein product is CASSLGSGMNTEAFF.

This chain links TRBV21-1 with TRBJ2-1; the table's D call, TRBD2, has no DNA check behind it. TRBV21-1 is assigned pseudogene status. This CDR3 region has 16 residues. The CDR3 region is CASRAPAPCSYNEQFF. CDR3 nucleotides: TGTGCCAGCAGGGCCCCAGCGCCCTGTTCCTACAATGAGCAGTTCTTC.

The rearrangement links TRBV27 to TRBJ1-4; D is ambiguous. The CDR3 loop spans 16 amino acids. Germline V gene data show CDR1 as MNHEY and CDR2 as SMNVEV (reference sequence). V dropped 5 bases and J dropped 4 bases, with 17 bases sitting between them. CDR3 in amino acids: CASSPVGWADNEKLFF. DNA for the CDR3: TGTGCCAGCAGTCCAGTTGGGTGGGCAGATAATGAAAAACTGTTTTTT. The entire variable domain, with the rest obtained from reference TRBV27 and TRBJ1-4, is as follows: EAQVTQNPRYLITVTGKKLTVTCSQNMNHEYMSWYRQDPGLGLRQIYYSMNVEVTDKGDVPEGYKVSRKEKRNFPLILESPSPNQTSLYFCASSPVGWADNEKLFFGSGTQLSVL.

The chain employs TRBV6-6 and TRBJ1-6, with D possibly TRBD1 on 5 matching bases. Germline values: CDR1 MNHNY, CDR2 SVGAGI (reference sequence). V lost 5 bases and J 10 bases, leaving 18 bases between the germline ends. There are 15 residues in the CDR3. The CDR3 DNA follows: TGTGCCAGCAGTCCGAACCGGGGGTTCGGGTCACCCCTCCACTTT. Translating gives CASSPNRGFGSPLHF.

The rearrangement uses TRBV28 and TRBJ1-1, with 7 positions matching TRBD1. Germline lookup yields CDR1 MDHEN and CDR2 SYDVKM. J was trimmed by 1 base and V by 6 bases; bases with no gene match: 5. CDR3 length: 14 amino acids. The CDR3 here is CASSPTGQNTEAFF. DNA of the CDR3: TGTGCCAGCAGCCCGACAGGGCAGAACACTGAAGCTTTCTTT.

The chain recombines TRBV28 with TRBJ1-1; TRBD1 agrees at 9 bases. The CDR3 is 13 residues long. The trim removed 6 bases at V and 4 bases at J, leaving 3 bases unmatched. The germline gives CDR1 MDHEN, CDR2 SYDVKM. CDR3 region: CASSRQGGTEAFF. The CDR3 DNA reads as TGTGCCAGCAGCCGACAGGGGGGCACTGAAGCTTTCTTT.

The rearrangement uses TRBV19 and TRBJ1-1; 7 bases line up with TRBD1. The V segment lost 6 bases and the J segment 6 bases; nucleotides outside the gene matches: 7. The CDR3 length is 13 residues. CDR1 LNHDA and CDR2 SQIVND come from the germline V gene (reference sequence). The CDR3 coding sequence is TGTGCCAGTAGGGCCGACAGGGACCCTGAAGCTTTCTTT. As protein: CASRADRDPEAFF.

V gene TRBV24-1 combines with J gene TRBJ2-3, with TRBD2 identical over 7 bases. This CDR3 is 17 amino acids long. Germline V gene lookup returns CDR1 KGHDR and CDR2 SFDVKD. Unmatched junction bases numbered 14, after V lost 5 bases and J lost 4 bases. As DNA, the CDR3 is TGTGCCACCAGTGGCCCGAGGGGCGGGAGTAGTCCAGATACGCAGTATTTT. The encoded protein is CATSGPRGGSSPDTQYF.

The rearrangement links TRBV1 to TRBJ1-1; the table's D call TRBD1 went unverified against the DNA. TRBV1 corresponds to a pseudogene. There are 15 residues in the CDR3. CDR3 loop: CTSRSCTGQETEAFF. DNA of the CDR3: TGCACCAGCAGGTCTTGTACAGGGCAGGAGACTGAAGCTTTCTTT.

CDR3 amino acids: CASSPGKNIQYF. The CDR3 DNA follows: TGTGCCAGCAGTCCAGGGAAAAACATTCAGTACTTC. The chain carries TRBV5-4 and TRBJ2-4; D possibly corresponds to TRBD1 (5 bases). Between the trimmed V and J ends, which lost 5 bases and 4 bases, there was a span of 7 bases. There are 12 residues in the CDR3. Germline V gives CDR1 SGHNT, CDR2 YYREEE (reference sequence).

The gene calls are TRBV6-5 and TRBJ2-1; 12 bases align to TRBD1. CDR1 MNHEY and CDR2 SVGAGI come from the germline V gene. The CDR3 has 12 amino acids. V lost 11 bases and J lost 14; bases outside the gene matches: 10. CDR3 amino acids: CAGSGTGGGKFF. CDR3 nucleotide sequence: TGTGCCGGATCAGGGACAGGGGGCGGGAAGTTCTTC.

The CDR3 spells CASSLYLRGTGEDIQYF. In nucleotides, the CDR3 is TGTGCCAGCAGCTTGTATCTACGGGGGACAGGGGAAGACATTCAGTACTTC. The V gene is TRBV5-6, the J gene TRBJ2-4, with 10 positions matching TRBD1. This CDR3 spans 17 amino acids. The trim removed 1 base at V and 8 bases at J, leaving 12 bases unmatched. The germline gives CDR1 SGHDT, CDR2 YYEEEE.

The chain is built from TRBV5-1 and TRBJ2-1; 10 bases are shared with TRBD2. Germline lookup yields CDR1 SGHRS and CDR2 YFSETQ. V lost 4 bases, J lost 2 bases, and 12 bases stayed unmatched. The CDR3 contains 18 residues. CDR3 sequence reads: CASSISGRPRQAYNEQFF. CDR3 in DNA: TGCGCCAGCAGCATTAGCGGGAGGCCTCGGCAGGCCTACAATGAGCAGTTCTTC.

The V gene is TRBV28, the J gene TRBJ1-1; no firm D call. Trimming took off 3 bases at V and 10 bases at J, with 12 bases between the two ends. The length of the CDR3 is 12 residues. Germline V lookup: CDR1 MDHEN, CDR2 SYDVKM. Written as DNA, the CDR3 is TGTGCCAGCAGTTTGTTGCAGGCTGGAGCTTTCTTT. Residues: CASSLLQAGAFF. The whole variable domain, filled in from reference TRBV28 and TRBJ1-1, reads DVKVTQSSRYLVKRTGEKVFLECVQDMDHENMFWYRQDPGLGLRLIYFSYDVKMKEKGDIPEGYSVSREKKERFSLILESASTNQTSMYLCASSLLQAGAFFGQGTRLTVV.

J is TRBJ1-1 and V is TRBV10-2; D not resolved. Per germline, CDR1 WSHSY and CDR2 SAAADI. The ends were cut back, 2 bases at V and 0 bases at J, with 7 bases in the middle. The CDR3 spans 14 residues. CDR3 sequence (DNA): TGCGCCAGCAGTGAGCCCGGGATGAACACTGAAGCTTTCTTT. It encodes CASSEPGMNTEAFF.

The rearrangement uses TRBV19 and TRBJ1-4, with 7 bases fitting TRBD1. J lost 6 bases, V lost 5 bases, and 9 bases had no gene match. The CDR3 has 15 amino acids. The germline gives CDR1 LNHDA, CDR2 SQIVND (reference sequence). Here the CDR3 reads CASSRWDSTYEKLFF. CDR3 bases: TGTGCCAGTAGTCGGTGGGACAGCACGTATGAAAAACTGTTTTTT.

The chain is built from TRBV5-1 and TRBJ1-6; D gene uncertain. With 0 bases removed from V and 8 bases from J, the gap between germline ends came to 12 bases. This CDR3 region has 15 residues. Germline values: CDR1 SGHRS, CDR2 YFSETQ. The CDR3 nucleotides read TGCGCCAGCAGCTTGGCCGGGGTCGGGTATTCACCCCTCCACTTT. Amino acids: CASSLAGVGYSPLHF.

J is TRBJ1-1 and V is TRBV27; 7 bases are a match to TRBD1. The germline CDR1 and CDR2 sequences are MNHEY and SMNVEV (reference sequence). This CDR3 is built from 15 residues. The V and J ends lost 5 bases and 5 bases, in that order; junction bases with no gene match: 11. The CDR3 is CASSLRTGGWTEAFF. Written as DNA, the CDR3 is TGTGCCAGCAGTCTACGGACAGGAGGGTGGACTGAAGCTTTCTTT.

The V and J genes are TRBV7-9 and TRBJ2-2, with TRBD1 matching 9 bases. Germline CDR1 and CDR2: SEHNR and FQNEAQ (reference sequence). CDR3 length equals 15 residues. V lost 5 bases and J lost 6; bases outside the gene matches: 7. CDR3 protein: CASSPRDRDAGELFF. CDR3 sequence (DNA): TGTGCCAGCAGCCCCCGGGACAGGGACGCCGGGGAGCTGTTTTTT.

The chain links TRBV6-2 or TRBV6-3 to TRBJ2-5; D is undetermined. The length of the CDR3 is 14 residues. The V gene lost 6 bases and the J gene lost 5 bases, with 16 bases spanning the gap. The germline V gene has CDR1 MNHEY and CDR2 SVGEGT. The CDR3 coding sequence is TGTGCCAGCAGCTCGCGTGCAGTCGGGGAGACCCAGTACTTC. As protein: CASSSRAVGETQYF.

The chain employs TRBV10-3 and TRBJ2-7; 9 nucleotides line up with TRBD1. The CDR3 loop spans 15 amino acids. From germline, CDR1 is ENHRY and CDR2 SYGVKD. Trimming at V came to 6 bases and at J to 7 bases, leaving 13 bases not matched to a gene. CDR3 nucleotides: TGTGCCATCAGACCCCTGACAGGGGGGTCCTTTGAGCAGTACTTC. The encoded protein is CAIRPLTGGSFEQYF.

The chain recombines TRBV27 with TRBJ1-3, with no clear D. The CDR3 sequence is 14 residues long. Per germline, CDR1 MNHEY and CDR2 SMNVEV (reference sequence). V was shortened by 1 base and J by 4 bases, with 8 bases between the two germline ends. The CDR3 spells CASSLFGGGNTIYF. For the CDR3, the DNA is TGTGCCAGCAGTTTATTTGGCGGGGGAAACACCATATATTTT.

The rearrangement uses TRBV28 and TRBJ2-3; 13 bases match TRBD2. Germline-derived CDR1 and CDR2 are MDHEN and SYDVKM. V shed 4 bases, J shed 7 bases, and the junction held 5 bases outside the gene matches. The CDR3 covers 15 residues. Here the CDR3 DNA reads TGTGCCAGCAGTTACGGACTAGCGGGAGTAAATACGCAGTATTTT. It is translated as CASSYGLAGVNTQYF.

The chain has TRBV6-5 and TRBJ2-7; D is uncertain. The V end lost 2 bases, the J end lost 5 bases, and 16 bases lay between the germline ends. Germline values: CDR1 MNHEY, CDR2 SVGAGI. The length of the CDR3 is 15 residues. The CDR3 DNA follows: TGTGCCAGCAGTTACGGGTCCCCTCGGAGCCACGAGCAGTACTTC. This gives the protein CASSYGSPRSHEQYF.

This clone occurred a few times. The V and J genes are TRBV5-8 and TRBJ1-4; 7 positions agree with TRBD1. V was clipped by 2 bases and J by 3 bases; unmatched bases: 1. Germline values: CDR1 SGHTS, CDR2 YDEGEE. The CDR3 sequence is 14 residues long. DNA for the CDR3: TGTGCCAGCAGCTTTGGACAGGCTAATGAAAAACTGTTTTTT. The encoded protein is CASSFGQANEKLFF.

The V call is TRBV5-1, the J call TRBJ2-4, with TRBD2 matching over 7 bases. V lost 7 bases and J lost 7; bases outside the gene matches: 11. This CDR3 has 14 amino acids. CDR1 and CDR2 (germline): SGHRS, YFSETQ. CDR3 nucleotide sequence: TGCGCCAGCTCGTTCGGCGGGAGTCAGAACATTCAGTACTTC. Its protein is CASSFGGSQNIQYF.